The next 32 T cell receptor beta chains were all read from a single sample in a study of T cells in localized non-small cell lung cancer. Some clones are missing from TCRdb's copy, which holds only in-frame ones; the method was immunoSEQ multiplex PCR. The sample contains some 72,000 clones, just under 85% of which appear only once. The material sequenced was peripheral blood, taken before any cancer treatment. The receptors derive from a man between 40 and 75 years old with stage I lung adenocarcinoma.

This rearrangement joins TRBV30 to TRBJ2-1, with 11 bases identical to TRBD2. There are 16 residues in the CDR3. V trimming: 2 bases; J trimming: 9 bases; junction bases outside the gene matches: 12. Germline CDR1 reads GTSNPN; CDR2 reads SVGIG (reference sequence). The CDR3 DNA sequence: TGTGCCTGGAGTCCGGCTAGCGGGGGGCCTCGGTCTGAGCAGTTCTTC. Amino acids: CAWSPASGGPRSEQFF. The whole variable domain, filled in from reference TRBV30 and TRBJ2-1, reads SQTIHQWPATLVQPVGSPLSLECTVEGTSNPNLYWYRQAAGRGLQLLFYSVGIGQISSEVPQNLSASRPQDRQFILSSKKLLLSDSGFYLCAWSPASGGPRSEQFFGPGTRLTVL.

The chain is built from TRBV10-3 and TRBJ2-3; D not certain. Trimming stripped 2 bases from V and 2 bases from J, with 14 bases between. The CDR3 covers 16 residues. From germline, CDR1 is ENHRY and CDR2 SYGVKD. CDR3 loop: CAISEPIDKPTDTQYF. The CDR3 nucleotides read TGTGCCATCAGTGAGCCTATTGATAAACCCACAGATACGCAGTATTTT.

The chain employs TRBV21-1 and TRBJ2-2; TRBD1 is the table's D call, not checked against the DNA. TRBV21-1 corresponds to a pseudogene. This CDR3 region has 17 residues. Here the CDR3 DNA reads TGTGCCAGCAGCAAAGGAGGACAGGAGAGAGACACCGGGGAGCTGTTTTTT. This encodes CASSKGGQERDTGELFF.

This clone has at least ten counts. The rearrangement uses TRBV5-4 and TRBJ2-3; D unclear. Per germline, CDR1 SGHNT and CDR2 YYREEE (reference sequence). Trimming cost V 5 bases and J 0 bases, with 10 bases left between them. This CDR3 is built from 14 residues. The CDR3 sequence: CASRIAASTDTQYF. The DNA for the CDR3 is TGTGCCAGCAGGATAGCAGCTAGCACAGATACGCAGTATTTT. The variable domain in full, with the rest retrieved from reference TRBV5-4 and TRBJ2-3, is ETGVTQSPTHLIKTRGQQVTLRCSSQSGHNTVSWYQQALGQGPQFIFQYYREEENGRGNFPPRFSGLQFPNYSSELNVNALELDDSALYLCASRIAASTDTQYFGPGTRLTVL.

This chain uses TRBV13 with TRBJ1-1, with D hard to call. CDR3 length: 12 residues. The germline V gene has CDR1 PRHDT and CDR2 FYEKMQ (reference sequence). V was shortened by 5 bases and J by 10 bases, with 14 bases between the two germline ends. The CDR3 sequence is CASSLNLMRAFF. The CDR3, as DNA: TGTGCCAGCAGCCTAAATCTCATGCGAGCTTTCTTT.

This chain links TRBV19 with TRBJ2-7, with D unresolved. The V and J ends lost 2 bases and 4 bases respectively, with 15 bases between them. The CDR3 length is 15 residues. Germline CDR1 and CDR2: LNHDA and SQIVND (reference sequence). CDR3 in amino acids: CASSIQAVVSYEQYF. In nucleotides, the CDR3 is TGTGCCAGTAGTATACAGGCGGTGGTCAGTTACGAGCAGTACTTC.

The CDR3 region is CASSIPPGSGYTF. CDR3 in DNA: TGTGCCAGCAGCATCCCTCCAGGGAGTGGCTACACCTTC. This sequence joins TRBV5-4 and TRBJ1-2; perhaps TRBD1 as D (5 bases). CDR1 is SGHNT and CDR2 is YYREEE in the germline V gene (reference sequence). Trimming left V 4 bases short and J 7 bases short, with 14 bases between. This CDR3 comprises 13 residues.

CDR3 in DNA: TGTGCCAGCAGCTTAAAAGTAAACACCGGGGAGCTGTTTTTT. Translated: CASSLKVNTGELFF. The V and J genes are TRBV7-7 and TRBJ2-2; no firm D call. The germline gives CDR1 SSHAT, CDR2 FNYEAQ (reference sequence). This CDR3 has 14 amino acids. Trimming took off 2 bases at V and 2 bases at J, with 6 bases between the two ends.

The chain is built from TRBV7-2 and TRBJ2-3, with TRBD2 matching 11 bases. With 4 bases clipped from V and 1 base from J, the junction kept 7 bases outside the gene matches. There are 17 residues in the CDR3. Germline values: CDR1 SGHTA, CDR2 FQGNSA. This chain's CDR3 is CASSSPLTSGGTDTQYF. The CDR3 nucleotides are TGTGCCAGCAGCTCCCCCTTGACTAGCGGGGGCACAGATACGCAGTATTTT.

The sample holds a few counts of this clone. This sequence joins TRBV30 and TRBJ1-2; D is unresolved. There are 13 residues in the CDR3. CDR1 is GTSNPN, CDR2 SVGIG, per germline (reference sequence). V dropped 1 base and J dropped 3 bases, with 9 bases sitting between them. The CDR3 region has the DNA TGTGCCTGGAGTGGAGAGAGATACTATGGCTACACCTTC. Amino acid sequence: CAWSGERYYGYTF.

The CDR3 DNA follows: TGTGCCTGGAGGGAAACCGGGACAGGGGATGTCTACGGCTACACCTTC. Its translation is CAWRETGTGDVYGYTF. This sequence joins TRBV30 and TRBJ1-2; 10 nucleotides line up with TRBD1. Germline V gene data show CDR1 as GTSNPN and CDR2 as SVGIG (reference sequence). With V trimmed by 3 bases and J by 8 bases, 15 bases remained unmatched. The length of the CDR3 is 16 residues.

This chain links TRBV6-5 with TRBJ2-5; TRBD2 might be the D (5 bases). Trimming cost V 6 bases and J 4 bases, with 15 bases left between them. The CDR3 extends over 14 amino acids. Germline V lookup: CDR1 MNHEY, CDR2 SVGAGI. The CDR3 DNA reads as TGTGCCAGCAGCCGTCCGGCTAGCCCAGAGACCCAGTACTTC. As protein: CASSRPASPETQYF.

The table lists this clone with a count of one. V usage is TRBV18 and J usage is TRBJ2-2; the D is unclear. Germline values: CDR1 KGHSH, CDR2 LQKENI. V shed 3 bases and J shed 1 base, with 27 bases lying between them. The CDR3 length is 21 residues. The CDR3 DNA reads TGTGCCAGCTCACCCCGGGCTCCGCGGAGCGCCCTAAATCAGAACACCGGGGAGCTGTTTTTT. This codes for CASSPRAPRSALNQNTGELFF.

The chain employs TRBV28 and TRBJ2-7, with a tentative D call TRBD2 (5 bases). CDR3 length equals 16 residues. V lost 2 bases, J lost 0 bases, and 14 bases lay in between. Per germline, CDR1 MDHEN and CDR2 SYDVKM. CDR3 sequence reads: CASSLPAGLNSYEQYF. CDR3 in DNA: TGTGCCAGCAGTTTACCGGCGGGCCTGAACTCCTACGAGCAGTACTTC.

V is TRBV7-9 and J is TRBJ1-2, with no clear D. This CDR3 spans 16 amino acids. V lost 5 bases to trimming and J lost 8 bases, with 24 bases between them. CDR1 SEHNR and CDR2 FQNEAQ come from the germline V gene (reference sequence). CDR3 bases: TGTGCCAGCAGCGCAAGAGCTAGCGCGACCCTATGGGGCTACACCTTC. Residues: CASSARASATLWGYTF.

This clone appeared a single time. The V call is TRBV5-1, the J call TRBJ2-5; a possible D gene is TRBD2 (5 bases). CDR3 size: 12 residues. Trimming took 3 bases from V and 5 from J, leaving 8 bases between them. CDR1 and CDR2 from the germline V gene are SGHRS and YFSETQ. Written as DNA, the CDR3 is TGCGCCAGCAGCTCGGGAAGCGAGACCCAGTACTTC. Translating gives CASSSGSETQYF.

The V gene is TRBV30, the J gene TRBJ1-4; weak D call: TRBD1 (5 bases). V lost 2 bases and J lost 3, with 10 bases in between. The CDR3 contains 14 residues. The germline V gene encodes CDR1 GTSNPN and CDR2 SVGIG (reference sequence). CDR3 in amino acids: CAWSKGLANEKLFF. CDR3 in DNA: TGTGCCTGGAGTAAGGGGCTCGCTAATGAAAAACTGTTTTTT.

The V call is TRBV2, the J call TRBJ2-2, with D possibly matching TRBD2 (5 bases). This CDR3 has 15 amino acids. V was trimmed by 4 bases and J by 2 bases, leaving 11 bases between them. CDR1 and CDR2 (germline): SNHLY, FYNNEI. CDR3 residues: CASSGTGINTGELFF. The CDR3 DNA reads TGTGCCAGCAGTGGTACGGGAATAAACACCGGGGAGCTGTTTTTT.

The chain joins TRBV5-1 to TRBJ2-1; D uncertain. The CDR3 contains 13 residues. Trimming removed 4 bases from V and 4 bases from J, with 9 bases in between. Germline values: CDR1 SGHRS, CDR2 YFSETQ. CDR3 in amino acids: CASSRETYNEQFF. The CDR3 DNA reads as TGCGCCAGCAGCCGAGAGACGTACAATGAGCAGTTCTTC.

This chain links TRBV9 with TRBJ1-2; perhaps TRBD1 as D (5 bases). V dropped 0 bases and J dropped 3 bases, with 12 bases sitting between them. The CDR3 is made up of 15 amino acids. Germline CDR1 is SGDLS and CDR2 is YYNGEE. CDR3 nucleotides: TGTGCCAGCAGCGTAGATCTGGGGGTGGACTATGGCTACACCTTC. Residues: CASSVDLGVDYGYTF.

The chain joins TRBV9 to TRBJ2-2; 8 bases match TRBD1. J was trimmed by 7 bases and V by 3 bases; bases with no gene match: 11. CDR1 and CDR2 from the germline V gene are SGDLS and YYNGEE. This CDR3 is 16 amino acids long. CDR3 in DNA: TGTGCCAGCAGCGAGGACAGGGCCGCGCGTGGCGGGGAGCTGTTTTTT. Translation gives CASSEDRAARGGELFF.

The chain uses TRBV11-2 and TRBJ1-4; 8 bases line up with TRBD1. Unmatched junction bases numbered 6, after V lost 1 base and J lost 5 bases. Germline V gene lookup returns CDR1 SGHAT and CDR2 FQNNGV. This CDR3 has 16 amino acids. The CDR3 bases are TGTGCCAGCAGCTTAGTCGGGACAGGCGGGAATGAAAAACTGTTTTTT. This sequence encodes CASSLVGTGGNEKLFF.

The rearrangement links TRBV28 to TRBJ2-7; no clear D gene. The CDR3 is 12 amino acids. Trimming took off 2 bases at V and 7 bases at J, with 9 bases between the two ends. From germline, CDR1 is MDHEN and CDR2 SYDVKM. The CDR3 loop is CASSLRVGEQYF. For the CDR3, the DNA is TGTGCCAGCAGTTTAAGAGTGGGGGAGCAGTACTTC.

The V and J genes are TRBV6-5 and TRBJ1-2; the D gene is possibly TRBD1 (6 bases). The CDR3 loop spans 14 amino acids. V was trimmed by 6 bases and J by 4 bases, leaving 15 bases between them. Germline V CDR1 and CDR2: MNHEY, SVGAGI. CDR3 bases: TGTGCCAGCAGGATCCAGGGGCGCGGCTATGGCTACACCTTC. Translated, it gives CASRIQGRGYGYTF.

The chain has TRBV7-2 and TRBJ1-4, with a tentative D call TRBD1 (5 bases). The CDR3 covers 16 residues. Germline-derived CDR1 and CDR2 are SGHTA and FQGNSA. V lost 4 bases and J 2 bases, leaving 14 bases between the germline ends. CDR3 region: CASSSPPRDTNEKLFF. The CDR3 DNA sequence: TGTGCCAGCAGCTCACCCCCCAGGGATACTAATGAAAAACTGTTTTTT.

This chain links TRBV7-9 with TRBJ2-5; D is possibly TRBD1 or TRBD2 (7 bases each). V was clipped by 2 bases and J by 4 bases, with 17 bases between them. Per germline, CDR1 SEHNR and CDR2 FQNEAQ (reference sequence). This CDR3 is 16 amino acids long. The CDR3: CASSLPRAGGGETQYF. In DNA form, the CDR3 reads TGTGCCAGCAGCTTACCCCGCGCAGGGGGGGGAGAGACCCAGTACTTC.

This clone appeared once. This chain links TRBV10-3 with TRBJ2-1, with D uncertain. V lost 6 bases, J lost 0 bases, and 15 bases lay in between. From germline, CDR1 is ENHRY and CDR2 SYGVKD. The CDR3 is 16 residues long. The CDR3 sequence is CAISAQQITSYNEQFF. The CDR3 DNA reads TGTGCCATCAGCGCTCAACAAATCACCTCCTACAATGAGCAGTTCTTC.

The chain is built from TRBV12-5 and TRBJ2-7, with a weak D call TRBD1 (5 bases). The CDR3 is made up of 17 amino acids. V was clipped by 1 base and J by 3 bases, with 19 bases between them. The V gene's germline CDR1 is LGHNT and CDR2 FRNRAP. The CDR3 is CASGLGIQATLNYEQYF. For the CDR3, the DNA is TGTGCTAGTGGTTTGGGAATACAGGCAACCCTAAACTACGAGCAGTACTTC.

In this sample, this clone turned up once. The chain employs TRBV11-2 and TRBJ2-5, with no clear D. The V and J ends lost 5 bases and 5 bases respectively, with 6 bases between them. The length of the CDR3 is 11 residues. The V gene's germline CDR1 is SGHAT and CDR2 FQNNGV. CDR3 region: CASSVFETQYF. The CDR3 DNA follows: TGTGCCAGCAGCGTATTTGAGACCCAGTACTTC.

J is TRBJ2-7 and V is TRBV19; no clear D gene. V lost 4 bases and J lost 3, with 4 bases in between. The CDR3 is made up of 11 amino acids. CDR1 LNHDA and CDR2 SQIVND come from the germline V gene (reference sequence). The DNA for the CDR3 is TGTGCCAGTAGTAATCTCTACGAGCAGTACTTC. Encoded protein: CASSNLYEQYF. The full variable domain, its missing parts supplied by reference TRBV19 and TRBJ2-7, is DGGITQSPKYLFRKEGQNVTLSCEQNLNHDAMYWYRQDPGQGLRLIYYSQIVNDFQKGDIAEGYSVSREKKESFPLTVTSAQKNPTAFYLCASSNLYEQYFGPGTRLTVT.

The chain couples TRBV7-6 to TRBJ2-2; D unresolved. The germline V and J ends were trimmed by 6 bases and 6 bases, with 11 bases remaining between them. The length of the CDR3 is 13 residues. Germline V gene data show CDR1 as SGHVS and CDR2 as FNYEAQ. In DNA form, the CDR3 reads TGTGCCAGCAGAGGGCCTGAGGCCGGGGAGCTGTTTTTT. Its protein product is CASRGPEAGELFF.

The chain links TRBV30 to TRBJ2-7; 8 positions agree with TRBD1. There are 14 residues in the CDR3. The germline V gene has CDR1 GTSNPN and CDR2 SVGIG (reference sequence). V shed 3 bases and J 0 bases; nucleotides not matched to a gene: 4. Here the CDR3 DNA reads TGTGCCTGGAGGCTTACAGGGGGCTCCTACGAGCAGTACTTC. Its protein is CAWRLTGGSYEQYF.